This T cell receptor beta chain came from a study of blood T cell repertoires in COVID-19. Study background: Sites in the United States, Italy and Spain provided acute and convalescent COVID-19 samples. PBMCs, B-cell-depleted T cells, or T cells provided the cDNA or gDNA that made up the material.

V gave up 1 base and J gave up 9 bases, with 10 bases separating them. CDR3 length equals 14 residues. From germline, CDR1 is SGHTA and CDR2 FQGNSA. In the original processing: How many nucleated cells were present was estimated from reference gene primer amplification. Sequencing was performed with immunoSEQ multiplex PCR; in TCRdb, only in-frame clones are kept and a portion is missing. The V and J calls and clone size were taken over from that table, and D and trimming were inferred from the DNA. The sample lists around 280,000 clones, around 90% occurring once. Specimen: peripheral blood. This sequence was found in a woman aged 50 to 65 who had recovered from COVID-19. The chain recombines TRBV7-2 with TRBJ1-6; the D is unclear. The CDR3 spells CASSLEIEGSPLHF. The DNA for the CDR3 is TGTGCCAGCAGCTTAGAAATTGAGGGTTCACCCCTCCACTTT.